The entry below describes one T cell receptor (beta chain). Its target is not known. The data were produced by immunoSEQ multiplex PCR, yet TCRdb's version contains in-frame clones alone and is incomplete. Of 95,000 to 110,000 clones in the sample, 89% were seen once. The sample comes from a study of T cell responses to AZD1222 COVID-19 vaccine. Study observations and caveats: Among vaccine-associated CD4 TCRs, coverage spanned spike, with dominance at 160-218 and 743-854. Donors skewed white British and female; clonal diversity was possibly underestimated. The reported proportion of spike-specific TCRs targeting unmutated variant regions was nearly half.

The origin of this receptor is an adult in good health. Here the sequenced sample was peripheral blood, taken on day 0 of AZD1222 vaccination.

The CDR3 nucleotides read TGTGCCAGCAGCACTGGGACAGGGGGGATGAACACTGAAGCTTTCTTT. It specifies CASSTGTGGMNTEAFF. The genes are TRBV7-9 and TRBJ1-1, with TRBD1 identical over 11 bases. Losses at the gene ends were 5 bases for V and 0 bases for J; bases not matched to a gene: 5. The CDR3 extends over 16 amino acids. Germline lookup yields CDR1 SEHNR and CDR2 FQNEAQ (reference sequence).